Each of the 8 T cell receptor beta chains below was sequenced from the same sample in a study of cytotoxic CD8 clonotypes in ibrutinib-treated CLL. Clones were sequenced by immunoSEQ multiplex PCR, and TCRdb holds only the in-frame ones, with some missing. Of about 310,000 clones in the sample, around four fifths were seen once. The input for sequencing was PBMCs, taken before ibrutinib treatment. These receptors originate from a human donor with chronic lymphocytic leukemia.

This clone was found a few times. The chain carries TRBV28 and TRBJ2-7, with 12 positions matching TRBD2. The CDR3 loop spans 16 amino acids. V trimming: 0 bases; J trimming: 4 bases; junction bases outside the gene matches: 4. Germline V gene sequence: CDR1 MDHEN, CDR2 SYDVKM. The CDR3: CASSLWPTSGSYEQYF. The CDR3 nucleotides read TGTGCCAGCAGTTTATGGCCGACTAGCGGGAGTTACGAGCAGTACTTC.

The J gene is TRBJ2-1, the V gene TRBV4-1, with D possibly TRBD2 on 7 matching bases. Per the germline V gene, CDR1 is MGHRA and CDR2 is YSYEKL. Trimming cost V 3 bases and J 7 bases, with 22 bases left between them. The CDR3 totals 17 residues. The CDR3 reads CASSQESRRGAMNEQFF. The CDR3 DNA sequence: TGCGCCAGCAGCCAGGAATCCCGCCGGGGGGCGATGAATGAGCAGTTCTTC.

The chain has TRBV6-6 and TRBJ2-7, with D unresolved. The V gene lost 0 bases and the J gene lost 7 bases, with 7 bases spanning the gap. The CDR3 runs to 12 residues. The germline V gene has CDR1 MNHNY and CDR2 SVGAGI (reference sequence). The CDR3 DNA is TGTGCCAGCAGTTACTCTGGCGAGGAGCAGTACTTC. Translation gives CASSYSGEEQYF.

V gene TRBV7-2 combines with J gene TRBJ2-7; 9 bases agree with TRBD1. The CDR3 length is 14 residues. Looked up from germline, CDR1 is SGHTA and CDR2 is FQGNSA. With V trimmed by 6 bases and J by 6 bases, 9 bases remained unmatched. This CDR3 is CASRFTGGASEQYF. The CDR3 DNA is TGTGCCAGCAGATTTACAGGGGGCGCATCCGAGCAGTACTTC.

This chain joins TRBV5-4 and TRBJ1-2; D is undetermined. The CDR3 sequence is 13 residues long. Looked up from germline, CDR1 is SGHNT and CDR2 is YYREEE (reference sequence). V was cut by 1 base and J by 7 bases, with 11 bases left in between. The CDR3 nucleotides read TGTGCCAGCAGCTTGCCGGGGTTCTTTGGCTACACCTTC. This encodes CASSLPGFFGYTF.

This chain joins TRBV5-4 and TRBJ2-1, with a weak D call TRBD2 (6 bases). The germline CDR1 and CDR2 sequences are SGHNT and YYREEE (reference sequence). The CDR3 runs to 14 residues. Trimming took off 4 bases at V and 2 bases at J, with 10 bases between the two ends. The CDR3: CASSPSGAYNEQFF. CDR3 DNA sequence: TGTGCCAGCAGCCCCTCGGGGGCCTACAATGAGCAGTTCTTC.

The chain employs TRBV9 and TRBJ2-7; 14 bases agree with TRBD2. Per germline, CDR1 SGDLS and CDR2 YYNGEE. This CDR3 spans 16 amino acids. The trim removed 2 bases at V and 0 bases at J, leaving 1 base unmatched. CDR3 loop: CASSVGLAGDSYEQYF. The CDR3 DNA reads TGTGCCAGCAGCGTGGGACTAGCGGGAGACTCCTACGAGCAGTACTTC.

The DNA of the CDR3 is TGTGCCAGCAGCCACAGGGAGGGAGACTACGAGCAGTACTTC. Translated: CASSHREGDYEQYF. This chain uses TRBV4-2 with TRBJ2-7, with TRBD2 matching 7 bases. Germline CDR1 and CDR2: LGHNA and YNFKEQ. This CDR3 has 14 amino acids. Trimming removed 3 bases from V and 3 bases from J; junction bases left unmatched: 5.